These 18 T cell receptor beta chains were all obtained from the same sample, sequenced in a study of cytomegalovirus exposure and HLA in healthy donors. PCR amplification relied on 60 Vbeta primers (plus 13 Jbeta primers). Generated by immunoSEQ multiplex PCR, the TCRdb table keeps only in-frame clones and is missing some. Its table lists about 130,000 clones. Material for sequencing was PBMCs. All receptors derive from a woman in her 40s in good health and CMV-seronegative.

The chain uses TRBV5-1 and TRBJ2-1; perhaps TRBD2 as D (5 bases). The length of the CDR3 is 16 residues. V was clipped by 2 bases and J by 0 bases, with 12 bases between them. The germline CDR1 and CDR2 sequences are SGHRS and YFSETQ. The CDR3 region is CASSFTSSLSYNEQFF. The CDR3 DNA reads TGCGCCAGCAGCTTTACTAGTTCCCTCTCCTACAATGAGCAGTTCTTC.

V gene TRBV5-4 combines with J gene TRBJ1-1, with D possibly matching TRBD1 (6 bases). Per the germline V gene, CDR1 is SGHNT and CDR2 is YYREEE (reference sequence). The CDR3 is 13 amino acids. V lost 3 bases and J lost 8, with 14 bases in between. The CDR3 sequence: CASSSSTGTEAFF. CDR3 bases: TGTGCCAGCAGCTCTTCTACAGGGACCGAAGCTTTCTTT.

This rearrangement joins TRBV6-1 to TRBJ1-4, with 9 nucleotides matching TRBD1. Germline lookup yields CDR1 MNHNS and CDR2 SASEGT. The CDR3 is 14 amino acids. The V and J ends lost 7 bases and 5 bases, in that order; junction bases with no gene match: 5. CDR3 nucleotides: TGTGCCAGCAAACCGGGACAGGGAAATGAAAAACTGTTTTTT. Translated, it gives CASKPGQGNEKLFF.

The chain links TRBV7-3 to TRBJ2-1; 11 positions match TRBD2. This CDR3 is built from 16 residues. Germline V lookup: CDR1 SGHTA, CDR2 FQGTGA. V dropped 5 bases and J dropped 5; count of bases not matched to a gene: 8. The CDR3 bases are TGTGCCAGCAGCATAATAGCGGGGGGGCGGGACAATGAGCAGTTCTTC. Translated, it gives CASSIIAGGRDNEQFF.

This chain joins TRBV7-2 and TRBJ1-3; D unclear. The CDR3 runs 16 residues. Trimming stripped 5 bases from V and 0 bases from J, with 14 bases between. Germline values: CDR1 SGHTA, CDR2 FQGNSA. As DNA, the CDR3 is TGTGCCAGCAGCCCCTTGGGCGCCTTCTCTGGAAACACCATATATTTT. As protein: CASSPLGAFSGNTIYF.

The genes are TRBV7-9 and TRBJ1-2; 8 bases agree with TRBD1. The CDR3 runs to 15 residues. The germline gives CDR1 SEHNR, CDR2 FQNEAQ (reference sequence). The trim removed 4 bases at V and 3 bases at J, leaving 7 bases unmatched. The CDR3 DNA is TGTGCCAGCAGCTCACTGGACAGGGAGGACTATGGCTACACCTTC. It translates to CASSSLDREDYGYTF. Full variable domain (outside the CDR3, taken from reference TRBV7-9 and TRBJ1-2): DTGVSQNPRHKITKRGQNVTFRCDPISEHNRLYWYRQTLGQGPEFLTYFQNEAQLEKSRLLSDRFSAERPKGSFSTLEIQRTEQGDSAMYLCASSSLDREDYGYTFGSGTRLTVV.

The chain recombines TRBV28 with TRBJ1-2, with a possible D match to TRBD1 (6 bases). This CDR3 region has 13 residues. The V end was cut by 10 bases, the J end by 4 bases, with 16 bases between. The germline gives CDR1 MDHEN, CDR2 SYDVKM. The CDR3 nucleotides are TGTGCCATCCTACAGGGCTCGAGCTATGGCTACACCTTC. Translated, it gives CAILQGSSYGYTF.

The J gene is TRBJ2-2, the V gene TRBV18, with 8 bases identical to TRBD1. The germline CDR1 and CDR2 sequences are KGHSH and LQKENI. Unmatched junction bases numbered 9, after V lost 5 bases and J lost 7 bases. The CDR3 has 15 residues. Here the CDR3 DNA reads TGTGCCAGCTCAACCCGGACAGGGACCATCGGGGAGCTGTTTTTT. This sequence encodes CASSTRTGTIGELFF. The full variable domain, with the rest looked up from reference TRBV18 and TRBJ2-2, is NAGVMQNPRHLVRRRGQEARLRCSPMKGHSHVYWYRQLPEEGLKFMVYLQKENIIDESGMPKERFSAEFPKEGPSILRIQQVVRGDSAAYFCASSTRTGTIGELFFGEGSRLTVL.

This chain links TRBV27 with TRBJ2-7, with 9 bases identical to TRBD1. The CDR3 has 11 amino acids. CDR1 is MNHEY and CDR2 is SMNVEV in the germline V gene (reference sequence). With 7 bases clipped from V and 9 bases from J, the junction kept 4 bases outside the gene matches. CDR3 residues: CASIGTGRQYF. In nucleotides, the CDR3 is TGTGCCAGCATCGGGACAGGGCGGCAGTACTTC.

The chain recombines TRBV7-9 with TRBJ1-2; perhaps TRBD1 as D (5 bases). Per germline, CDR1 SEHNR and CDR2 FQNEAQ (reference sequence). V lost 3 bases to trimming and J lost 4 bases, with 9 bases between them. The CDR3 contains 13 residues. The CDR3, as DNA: TGTGCCAGCAGCTTCCCGGGGGTCTATGGCTACACCTTC. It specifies CASSFPGVYGYTF. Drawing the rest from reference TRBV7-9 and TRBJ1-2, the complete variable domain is DTGVSQNPRHKITKRGQNVTFRCDPISEHNRLYWYRQTLGQGPEFLTYFQNEAQLEKSRLLSDRFSAERPKGSFSTLEIQRTEQGDSAMYLCASSFPGVYGYTFGSGTRLTVV.

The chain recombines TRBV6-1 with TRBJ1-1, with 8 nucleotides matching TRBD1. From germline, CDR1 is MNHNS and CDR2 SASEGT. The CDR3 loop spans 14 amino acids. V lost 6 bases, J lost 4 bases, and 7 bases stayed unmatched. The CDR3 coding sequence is TGTGCCAGCAGCCAGGACAGGGCGGCCACTGAAGCTTTCTTT. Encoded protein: CASSQDRAATEAFF.

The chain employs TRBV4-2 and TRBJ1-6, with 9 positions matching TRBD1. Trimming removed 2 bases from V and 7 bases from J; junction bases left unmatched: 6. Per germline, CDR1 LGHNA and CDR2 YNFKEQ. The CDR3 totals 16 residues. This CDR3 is CASSQLGDRDNSPLHF. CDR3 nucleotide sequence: TGTGCCAGCAGCCAACTGGGGGACAGGGACAATTCACCCCTCCACTTT.

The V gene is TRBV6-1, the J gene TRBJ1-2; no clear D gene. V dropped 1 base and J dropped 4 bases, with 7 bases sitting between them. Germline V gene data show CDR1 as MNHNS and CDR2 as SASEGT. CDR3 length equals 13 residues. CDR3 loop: CASSEGVGYGYTF. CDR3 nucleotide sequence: TGTGCCAGCAGTGAAGGAGTTGGCTATGGCTACACCTTC.

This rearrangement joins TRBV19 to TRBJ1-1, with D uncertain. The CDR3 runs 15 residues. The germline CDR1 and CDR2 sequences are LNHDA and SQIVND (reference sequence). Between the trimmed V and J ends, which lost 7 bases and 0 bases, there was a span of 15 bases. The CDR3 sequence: CASTPRLQMNTEAFF. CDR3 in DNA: TGTGCCAGTACCCCTCGGTTGCAAATGAACACTGAAGCTTTCTTT.

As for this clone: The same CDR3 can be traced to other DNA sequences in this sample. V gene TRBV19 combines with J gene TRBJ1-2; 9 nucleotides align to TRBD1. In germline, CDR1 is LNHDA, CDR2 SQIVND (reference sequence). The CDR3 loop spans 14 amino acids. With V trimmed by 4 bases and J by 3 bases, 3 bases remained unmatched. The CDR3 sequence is CASSNRGRDYGYTF. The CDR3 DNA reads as TGTGCCAGTAGTAACAGGGGGCGCGACTATGGCTACACCTTC.

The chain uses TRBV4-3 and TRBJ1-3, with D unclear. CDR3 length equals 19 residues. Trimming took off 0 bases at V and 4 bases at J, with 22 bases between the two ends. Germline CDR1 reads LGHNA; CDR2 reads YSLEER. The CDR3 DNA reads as TGCGCCAGCAGCCAAGATCCTCCCGGAGTAGGAGCGGGCGGAAACACCATATATTTT. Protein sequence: CASSQDPPGVGAGGNTIYF.

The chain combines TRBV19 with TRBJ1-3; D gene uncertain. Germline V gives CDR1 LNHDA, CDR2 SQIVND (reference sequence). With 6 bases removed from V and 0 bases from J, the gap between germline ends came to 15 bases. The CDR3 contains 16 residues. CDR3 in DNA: TGTGCCAGTAGCTTCCGGCGCGGGAACTCTGGAAACACCATATATTTT. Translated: CASSFRRGNSGNTIYF.

This CDR3 reads CASSSGAGNTIYF. For the CDR3, the DNA is TGTGCCAGCAGTTCAGGGGCTGGAAACACCATATATTTT. The V and J genes are TRBV28 and TRBJ1-3, with D perhaps TRBD1 (6 bases). This CDR3 region has 13 residues. Trimming pared 4 bases from V and 2 bases from J, leaving 6 bases between. CDR1 is MDHEN and CDR2 is SYDVKM in the germline V gene. The entire variable domain, with the rest obtained from reference TRBV28 and TRBJ1-3, is as follows: DVKVTQSSRYLVKRTGEKVFLECVQDMDHENMFWYRQDPGLGLRLIYFSYDVKMKEKGDIPEGYSVSREKKERFSLILESASTNQTSMYLCASSSGAGNTIYFGEGSWLTVV.